This T cell receptor beta chain was profiled in a study of metastatic and nonmetastatic thyroid tumors. The entire patient cohort was treatment-naive prior to thyroid surgery. The V gene's germline CDR1 is KGHDR and CDR2 SFDVKD. V lost 4 bases to trimming and J lost 5 bases, with 14 bases between them. The CDR3 covers 15 residues. Concerning this clone: Other nucleotide sequences from this sample produce the same CDR3.

Through MiXCR, TCRdb re-clonotyped the PCR reads. Counted here are approximately 38,000 clones, around 33% occurring once; the ten biggest clones make up approximately 16%. The V call is TRBV24-1, the J call TRBJ2-1; tentatively, D is TRBD1 (6 bases). The sample consisted of tumor tissue. The source is a female donor with papillary thyroid cancer or a benign thyroid nodule (not recorded which). Some clones in this sample may be carry-over from other donors' samples. CDR3 protein: CATSESGGRNNEQFF. The DNA for the CDR3 is TGTGCCACCAGTGAGAGTGGGGGCAGAAACAATGAGCAGTTCTTC.